These 2 T cell receptor beta chains came from one sample sequenced in a study of shared clonotypes between healthy human individuals. Data came from immunoSEQ multiplex PCR; TCRdb stores just in-frame clones and leaves some out. The sample has 1.4 million or so clones; about 98.5% are singletons. Material: naive CD4+ T cells sorted from blood. Subset here: CD45RA+ positively selected. The receptor source for this set is a man aged 30 to 39 in good health.

The chain employs TRBV15 and TRBJ2-7; no definite D call. CDR3 size: 15 residues. Germline V CDR1 and CDR2: LNHNV, YYDKDF (reference sequence). The V end was cut by 0 bases, the J end by 3 bases, with 12 bases between. The DNA for the CDR3 is TGTGCCACCAGCAGAGAGCCCGGCTCGGGCTACGAGCAGTACTTC. Translated, it gives CATSREPGSGYEQYF.

The V and J genes are TRBV5-4 and TRBJ2-5; no definite D call. The CDR3 extends over 15 amino acids. The germline V gene has CDR1 SGHNT and CDR2 YYREEE (reference sequence). Trimming left V 0 bases short and J 3 bases short, with 12 bases between. The CDR3 sequence is CASSLALRGEETQYF. Here the CDR3 DNA reads TGTGCCAGCAGCTTGGCCTTACGTGGGGAAGAGACCCAGTACTTC.